The clone carrying this T cell receptor beta chain was recorded a few times. The CDR3 consists of 15 residues. V lost 7 bases and J lost 0; bases outside the gene matches: 8. From germline, CDR1 is MDHEN and CDR2 SYDVKM. How the authors handled the data: The authors estimated nucleated cell counts from reference gene primer amplification. Repertoires were generated with immunoSEQ multiplex PCR, while TCRdb's copy carries only in-frame clones and drops some. That table furnishes V, J and clone size, whereas the DNA furnished D and trimming. The table lists 250,000 to 300,000 clones, approximately 79% of them singletons. The entry originates in a study of blood T cell repertoires in COVID-19. Study context: From T cells, B-cell-depleted T cells, or PBMCs came the material, which was cDNA or gDNA.

Ages ranged from about 18 to 89 years, with residence in around 24 US areas. Allocation to cohorts depended on clinical history reported by the participants. The TCR comes from a young man with acute COVID-19. The chain has TRBV28 and TRBJ1-2, with 7 positions matching TRBD1. The specimen was PBMCs or T cells enriched from blood (not recorded which). This CDR3 is CASNLHQGANYGYTF. CDR3 sequence (DNA): TGTGCCAGCAACCTACACCAGGGGGCTAACTATGGCTACACCTTC.